Shown below are 8 T cell receptor beta chains from a single sample sequenced in a study of T cell responses to AZD1222 COVID-19 vaccine. The data were produced by immunoSEQ multiplex PCR, yet TCRdb's version contains in-frame clones alone and is incomplete. The sample includes 200,000 or so clones, over 80% of them seen just once. Sequencing used peripheral blood, obtained on day 0 of MenACWY control vaccination. The receptor source for this set is an adult in good health.

This clone has only one observation. The chain links TRBV19 to TRBJ2-1; 7 bases are shared with TRBD2. Germline CDR1 LNHDA, CDR2 SQIVND (reference sequence). The V and J ends lost 3 bases and 8 bases, in that order; junction bases with no gene match: 7. The CDR3 contains 14 residues. CDR3 in DNA: TGTGCCAGTAGTATGGGGCGGGAGAGCGATGAGCAGTTCTTC. This encodes CASSMGRESDEQFF. Full variable domain (rest looked up from reference TRBV19 and TRBJ2-1): DGGITQSPKYLFRKEGQNVTLSCEQNLNHDAMYWYRQDPGQGLRLIYYSQIVNDFQKGDIAEGYSVSREKKESFPLTVTSAQKNPTAFYLCASSMGRESDEQFFGPGTRLTVL.

This chain uses TRBV27 with TRBJ2-3; 7 nucleotides match TRBD1. This CDR3 contains 15 residues. V trimming: 5 bases; J trimming: 4 bases; junction bases outside the gene matches: 9. Germline CDR1 reads MNHEY; CDR2 reads SMNVEV (reference sequence). CDR3 loop: CASSPARQGPDTQYF. Here the CDR3 DNA reads TGTGCCAGCAGTCCAGCCCGACAGGGTCCAGATACGCAGTATTTT.

The V call is TRBV27, the J call TRBJ2-7; TRBD2 matches 7 bases. Trimming took 5 bases from V and 6 from J; bases not matched to a gene: 4. Germline CDR1 is MNHEY and CDR2 is SMNVEV (reference sequence). The CDR3 covers 12 residues. CDR3 region: CASSAGRGEQYF. CDR3 nucleotide sequence: TGTGCCAGCAGTGCAGGGAGGGGCGAGCAGTACTTC.

The rearrangement links TRBV30 to TRBJ2-1; D uncertain. The CDR3 is 13 residues long. V lost 4 bases and J 4 bases, leaving 11 bases between the germline ends. CDR1 is GTSNPN and CDR2 is SVGIG in the germline V gene (reference sequence). The CDR3 region has the DNA TGTGCCTGGACTGGGCGCTTTTACAATGAGCAGTTCTTC. It encodes CAWTGRFYNEQFF.

This clone occurred a few times. V is TRBV28 and J is TRBJ2-7, with D possibly TRBD1 on 5 matching bases. The CDR3 extends over 16 amino acids. The germline V and J ends were trimmed by 3 bases and 2 bases, with 17 bases remaining between them. CDR1 and CDR2 from the germline V gene are MDHEN and SYDVKM. Here the CDR3 reads CASSFSPQGLAYEQYF. CDR3 nucleotides: TGTGCCAGCAGTTTTAGCCCGCAGGGATTAGCCTACGAGCAGTACTTC.

The chain is built from TRBV27 and TRBJ2-1; possible D gene TRBD1, 6 bases. V was trimmed by 2 bases and J by 5 bases, leaving 13 bases between them. The CDR3 length is 15 residues. Germline V lookup: CDR1 MNHEY, CDR2 SMNVEV (reference sequence). This CDR3 reads CASSLGTGMNNEQFF. CDR3 DNA sequence: TGTGCCAGCAGTTTAGGAACAGGGATGAACAATGAGCAGTTCTTC.

The chain links TRBV27 to TRBJ2-1; the D gene is possibly TRBD2 (5 bases). The CDR3 is 13 amino acids. Trimming pared 3 bases from V and 5 bases from J, leaving 8 bases between. Germline values: CDR1 MNHEY, CDR2 SMNVEV (reference sequence). CDR3 nucleotide sequence: TGTGCCAGCAGTTTTTTGCGGGACAATGAGCAGTTCTTC. This codes for CASSFLRDNEQFF.

J is TRBJ2-5 and V is TRBV7-3; 8 nucleotides match TRBD1. Germline V gene data show CDR1 as SGHTA and CDR2 as FQGTGA. The V segment lost 5 bases and the J segment 5 bases; nucleotides outside the gene matches: 4. CDR3 length equals 13 residues. CDR3 sequence (DNA): TGTGCCAGCAGCCTTGACAGGGGTGAGACCCAGTACTTC. Its protein is CASSLDRGETQYF.